Below, 4 T cell receptor beta chains from the same sample are listed, as sequenced in a study of T cells in Graves' hyperthyroidism and ophthalmopathy. Using RNA transcripts as the source, TCR beta CDR3 regions were amplified. An initial round of RT-PCR targeting the TCR CDR3 relied on the HTBI primer set. TCRdb redid the calling of the multiplex PCR reads with MiXCR, one entry per CDR3 protein. The data show about 290,000 distinct CDR3 sequences, approximately 13% seen once. The sequencing sample was made of blood. These receptors were collected from a woman aged 35 to 49 with Graves' hyperthyroidism.

The table lists this clonotype with a few counts. The chain joins TRBV29-1 to TRBJ1-1; TRBD1 might be the D (6 bases). The V end lost 5 bases, the J end lost 6 bases, and 16 bases lay between the germline ends. CDR1 and CDR2 (germline): SQVTM, ANQGSEA. CDR3 length: 13 amino acids. CDR3 in amino acids: CSVISWGGAEAFF. DNA for the CDR3: TGCAGCGTTATAAGCTGGGGGGGCGCTGAAGCTTTCTTT.

This clonotype has a count of ten or more. The CDR3 DNA reads as TGCAGTGCTCGGGCAGGGTGGGCCAATCAGCCCCAGCATTTT. Amino acids: CSARAGWANQPQHF. The chain has TRBV20-1 and TRBJ1-5; D perhaps matches TRBD1 (5 bases). The germline CDR1 and CDR2 sequences are DFQATT and SNEGSKA (reference sequence). There are 14 residues in the CDR3. Between the trimmed V and J ends, which lost 5 bases and 3 bases, there was a span of 14 bases.

This clonotype was detected ten times or more. The V and J genes are TRBV12-3 or TRBV12-4 and TRBJ2-3; no reliable D call. CDR3 length: 15 amino acids. V shed 1 base and J shed 3 bases, with 11 bases lying between them. The CDR3 sequence is CASSLVFNPTDTQYF. The CDR3 DNA sequence: TGTGCCAGCAGTTTAGTCTTCAACCCTACAGATACGCAGTATTTT.

This clonotype was observed at least ten times. The rearrangement uses TRBV3-1 and TRBJ1-4, with TRBD1 matching over 11 bases. Germline CDR1 reads LGHDT; CDR2 reads YNNKEL (reference sequence). The length of the CDR3 is 14 residues. The junction had 1 base not matched to a gene; V was cut back by 3 bases and J by 7 bases. CDR3 sequence: CASSQDRGREKLFF. CDR3 DNA: TGTGCCAGCAGCCAGGACAGGGGGCGTGAAAAACTGTTTTTT.